This TCR beta chain was profiled in a study of T-cell memory formation after mild COVID-19. Study-level background: In these data, TCR clusters were largely donor specific.

TCRdb itself ran the 5' RACE reads through MiXCR, one entry per CDR3 protein. The sample shows under 150,000 distinct CDR3 sequences, 22% of them seen only once. Study-wide results and limits: Clones that got smaller from day 15 to 85 had even CD4/CD8, while clones growing later tipped toward CD4+. Second-wave clones with a day 37 peak had unconfirmed SARS-CoV-2 specificity. Shrinking CD4+ clones resided mostly in CM and EM, and CD8+ ones in EMRA.

Germline-derived CDR1 and CDR2 are SEHNR and FQNEAQ (reference sequence). Trimming removed 1 base from V and 8 bases from J, with 5 bases in between. There are 11 residues in the CDR3. With respect to this clonotype: Its matching antigen is unknown.

The clonotype originates from a young man who had mild COVID-19 (a few samples of this study predate the infection). Cell type and time point are not known. The rearrangement joins TRBV7-9 to TRBJ1-1; D remains ambiguous. The source material was PBMCs or a T cell subset sorted from them (not recorded which). The DNA for the CDR3 is TGTGCCAGCAGCTTAGGGGGAGAAGCTTTCTTT. As protein: CASSLGGEAFF.